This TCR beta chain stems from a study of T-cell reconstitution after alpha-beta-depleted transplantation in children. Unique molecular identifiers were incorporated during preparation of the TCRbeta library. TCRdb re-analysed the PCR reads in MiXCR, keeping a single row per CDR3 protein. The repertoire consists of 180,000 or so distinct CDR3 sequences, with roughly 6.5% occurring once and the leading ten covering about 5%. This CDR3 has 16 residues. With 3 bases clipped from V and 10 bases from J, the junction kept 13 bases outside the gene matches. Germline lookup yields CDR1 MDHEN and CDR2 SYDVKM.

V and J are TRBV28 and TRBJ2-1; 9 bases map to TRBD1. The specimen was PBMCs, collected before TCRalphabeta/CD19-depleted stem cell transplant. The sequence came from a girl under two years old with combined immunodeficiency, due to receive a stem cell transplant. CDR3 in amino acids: CASSLVGQGPPGEQFF. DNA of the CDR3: TGTGCCAGCAGTTTGGTAGGACAGGGGCCCCCCGGCGAGCAGTTCTTC.